Listed below are T cell receptor beta chains from one sample, sequenced in a study of blood T cell repertoires in COVID-19. The data were produced by immunoSEQ multiplex PCR, yet TCRdb's version contains in-frame clones alone and is incomplete. The sample carries some 400,000 clones, roughly four fifths recorded once. Sequencing input: peripheral blood. These receptors came from a human donor with acute or convalescent COVID-19. The donor label of this sample is uncertain. The CDR3 runs from the conserved cysteine through the conserved F or W. The D gene is left open where the match is weak. Clone sizes are given selectively: once, few, many, or a class where the clone is expanded.

j_gene	d_gene	v_gene	abundance	CDR3aa	CDR3nt
TRBJ2-5	.	TRBV5-1	few	CASSLGSLKETQYF	TGCGCCAGCAGCTTGGGGAGCTTAAAAGAGACCCAGTACTTC
TRBJ2-1	.	TRBV7-8	.	CASSPGIAEYNEQFF	TGTGCCAGCAGCCCTGGGATAGCGGAGTACAATGAGCAGTTCTTC
TRBJ2-7	.	TRBV5-5	once	CASSLGYSTSYEQYF	TGTGCCAGCAGCTTAGGTTACAGTACCTCCTACGAGCAGTACTTC
TRBJ1-2	.	TRBV21-1	.	CASSKDCGGYGYTF	TGTGCCAGCAGCAAAGATTGCGGGGGCTATGGCTACACCTTC
TRBJ2-1	TRBD2	TRBV27	few	CASSGRDYYSYNEQFF	TGTGCCAGCAGTGGGAGGGACTACTACTCCTACAATGAGCAGTTCTTC
TRBJ1-3	.	TRBV15	.	CATSRDTGGDTIYF	TGTGCCACCAGCAGGGACACCGGAGGGGACACCATATATTTT
TRBJ1-2	.	TRBV28	.	CASSPYTLGLGSHYGYTF	TGTGCCAGCAGTCCATATACCCTCGGACTCGGGAGTCACTATGGCTACACCTTC
TRBJ2-6	.	TRBV19	once	CASSLQGSGANVLTF	TGTGCCAGTAGCCTCCAGGGTTCTGGGGCCAACGTCCTGACTTTC
TRBJ2-7	.	TRBV5-1	.	CASSSGGGPDEQYF	TGCGCCAGCAGCAGTGGCGGAGGGCCGGACGAGCAGTACTTC
TRBJ1-6	TRBD1	TRBV14	.	CASSQGLRNQGGSPLHF	TGTGCCAGCAGCCAAGGTTTACGGAACCAGGGGGGTTCACCCCTCCACTTT
TRBJ2-1	TRBD2	TRBV19	.	CASRQIAGSSYNEQFF	TGTGCCAGTCGCCAAATAGCGGGGAGCTCCTACAATGAGCAGTTCTTC
TRBJ1-5	TRBD1	TRBV9	.	CASSPGTGGFGPQHF	TGTGCCAGCAGCCCGGGGACAGGGGGCTTCGGGCCCCAGCATTTT
TRBJ1-1	.	TRBV28	.	CASSLLNTEAFF	TGTGCCAGCAGCCTACTTAACACTGAAGCTTTCTTT
TRBJ1-1	TRBD1	TRBV3-1/TRBV3-2	few	CASSLGQGSAAFF	TGTGCCAGCAGCCTCGGACAGGGTAGCGCAGCTTTCTTT
TRBJ2-1	.	TRBV10-2	.	CASTAQGNEQFF	TGCGCCAGCACTGCTCAGGGCAATGAGCAGTTCTTC
TRBJ2-2	.	TRBV29-1	.	CSVRGQATNTGELFF	TGCAGCGTCCGAGGGCAGGCCACGAACACCGGGGAGCTGTTTTTT
TRBJ2-2	.	TRBV28	.	CASSLGSNTGELFF	TGTGCCAGCAGTTTGGGCTCGAACACCGGGGAGCTGTTTTTT
TRBJ1-5	.	TRBV7-2	.	CASSLVAGFSNQPQHF	TGTGCCAGCAGCTTAGTGGCTGGTTTCAGCAATCAGCCCCAGCATTTT
TRBJ2-7	TRBD2	TRBV7-9	few	CASSSGLAGPPYEQYF	TGTGCCAGCAGCTCCGGACTAGCGGGACCCCCCTACGAGCAGTACTTC
TRBJ1-2	.	TRBV7-9	.	CASSSPGQPNYGYTF	TGTGCCAGCAGCTCCCCCGGACAGCCGAACTATGGCTACACCTTC
TRBJ2-3	.	TRBV5-6	.	CASSLNLAVADTQYF	TGTGCCAGCAGCTTGAATTTGGCGGTTGCAGATACGCAGTATTTT
TRBJ1-2	.	TRBV30	.	CAWSVFVSGGYGYTF	TGTGCCTGGAGTGTCTTTGTCAGCGGCGGATATGGCTACACCTTC
TRBJ1-4	.	TRBV18	.	CASSPRSGGVRSTNEKLFF	TGTGCCAGCTCCCCACGCAGTGGAGGGGTTCGATCAACTAATGAAAAACTGTTTTTT
TRBJ1-1	TRBD1	TRBV29-1	.	CSGIRGWTEAFF	TGCAGCGGAATCAGGGGGTGGACTGAAGCTTTCTTT
TRBJ2-3	TRBD2	TRBV19	.	CASSAVLAGSRTDTQYF	TGTGCCAGTAGTGCCGTATTAGCGGGAAGTAGGACAGATACGCAGTATTTT
TRBJ2-7	TRBD1	TRBV7-9	.	CASSLQGDPYEQYF	TGTGCCAGCAGCCTACAGGGGGACCCCTACGAGCAGTACTTC